This T cell receptor beta chain was recovered during a study of blood T cell repertoires in COVID-19. On the study more broadly: Acute-phase and convalescent COVID-19 samples originated in the United States, Italy and Spain.

V lost 3 bases, J lost 8 bases, and 10 bases stayed unmatched. CDR1 LGHNA and CDR2 YSLEER come from the germline V gene. The CDR3 has 16 residues. Original handling: Reference gene primer amplification gave estimated nucleated cell counts. Measured with immunoSEQ multiplex PCR; TCRdb has only the in-frame clones, and not every one. V, J and clone size reflect that table, while D and trimming were determined from the DNA. In the table there are over 70,000 clones, about four fifths of which are singletons. Material: peripheral blood. This rearrangement joins TRBV4-3 to TRBJ1-4, with TRBD1 matching over 9 bases. This TCR came from a man aged 70 or older who had recovered from COVID-19. The CDR3 DNA sequence: TGCGCCAGCAGCCAGACAGGGACAGGGTTTAGAGAAAAACTGTTTTTT. It translates to CASSQTGTGFREKLFF.